The 9 T cell receptor beta chains presented below share a single source sample, sequenced in a study of blood T cell repertoires in COVID-19. Measured with immunoSEQ multiplex PCR; TCRdb has only the in-frame clones, and not every one. The data contain 160,000 or so clones, roughly 87% of them singletons. The material sequenced was peripheral blood. The receptors here all came from a woman aged 55-70 years who had recovered from COVID-19.

This rearrangement joins TRBV5-6 to TRBJ2-7; 8 nucleotides agree with TRBD2. The CDR3 is 15 residues long. With V trimmed by 0 bases and J by 7 bases, 9 bases remained unmatched. The germline V gene encodes CDR1 SGHDT and CDR2 YYEEEE. CDR3 loop: CASSLGGGPYWEQYF. DNA of the CDR3: TGTGCCAGCAGCTTGGGCGGGGGGCCCTACTGGGAGCAGTACTTC. The whole variable domain, filled in from reference TRBV5-6 and TRBJ2-7, reads DAGVTQSPTHLIKTRGQQVTLRCSPKSGHDTVSWYQQALGQGPQFIFQYYEEEERQRGNFPDRFSGHQFPNYSSELNVNALLLGDSALYLCASSLGGGPYWEQYFGPGTRLTVT.

The chain carries TRBV18 and TRBJ1-3; unclear D gene. Between the trimmed V and J ends, which lost 3 bases and 0 bases, there was a span of 6 bases. Per the germline V gene, CDR1 is KGHSH and CDR2 is LQKENI. The CDR3 totals 14 residues. CDR3 sequence (DNA): TGTGCCAGCTCACCGAGTTACTCTGGAAACACCATATATTTT. This encodes CASSPSYSGNTIYF. Filled out from reference TRBV18 and TRBJ1-3, the complete variable domain reads NAGVMQNPRHLVRRRGQEARLRCSPMKGHSHVYWYRQLPEEGLKFMVYLQKENIIDESGMPKERFSAEFPKEGPSILRIQQVVRGDSAAYFCASSPSYSGNTIYFGEGSWLTVV.

The rearrangement uses TRBV7-9 and TRBJ1-1; possibly TRBD1 for D (5 bases). Trimming removed 5 bases at V and 9 bases at J, with 19 bases between. The CDR3 runs to 14 residues. Germline CDR1 SEHNR, CDR2 FQNEAQ (reference sequence). CDR3 loop: CASSTGPRQGKAFF. The CDR3 bases are TGTGCCAGCAGCACCGGTCCCCGTCAGGGAAAAGCTTTCTTT.

The chain recombines TRBV28 with TRBJ2-7; D may be TRBD2 (5 bases). Germline values: CDR1 MDHEN, CDR2 SYDVKM. The CDR3 loop spans 18 amino acids. V lost 4 bases to trimming and J lost 0 bases, with 22 bases between them. The CDR3 reads CASSSPADTRSFSYEQYF. In nucleotides, the CDR3 is TGTGCCAGCAGTTCTCCGGCCGATACTAGGTCTTTCTCCTACGAGCAGTACTTC.

The chain couples TRBV9 to TRBJ2-3; 13 bases match TRBD2. Per the germline V gene, CDR1 is SGDLS and CDR2 is YYNGEE. After removal of 4 bases from V and 0 bases from J, the junction contained 8 bases not matched to a gene. This CDR3 has 18 amino acids. This CDR3 reads CASSSRLAGGMSTDTQYF. CDR3 bases: TGTGCCAGCAGCTCCCGACTAGCGGGGGGAATGAGCACAGATACGCAGTATTTT.

V usage is TRBV28 and J usage is TRBJ1-5; TRBD1 matches at 8 bases. The germline CDR1 and CDR2 sequences are MDHEN and SYDVKM. Unmatched junction bases numbered 14, after V lost 4 bases and J lost 6 bases. CDR3 size: 17 residues. This CDR3 is CASSSSSSRGLSQPQHF. The CDR3 nucleotides are TGTGCCAGCAGTTCCTCGTCTAGCAGGGGGCTGAGTCAGCCCCAGCATTTT. Full variable domain (missing parts from reference TRBV28 and TRBJ1-5): DVKVTQSSRYLVKRTGEKVFLECVQDMDHENMFWYRQDPGLGLRLIYFSYDVKMKEKGDIPEGYSVSREKKERFSLILESASTNQTSMYLCASSSSSSRGLSQPQHFGDGTRLSIL.

J is TRBJ2-5 and V is TRBV19; 10 bases match TRBD1. The CDR3 runs to 16 residues. With V trimmed by 2 bases and J by 4 bases, 7 bases remained unmatched. Germline values: CDR1 LNHDA, CDR2 SQIVND (reference sequence). The CDR3 region has the DNA TGTGCCAGTAGTATACTTAAGGGACAGGGGTTAGAGACCCAGTACTTC. This gives the protein CASSILKGQGLETQYF.

This chain's CDR3 is CASSLVLAGTEQFF. The CDR3 DNA reads as TGCGCCAGCAGCTTGGTACTAGCGGGGACAGAGCAGTTCTTC. The chain couples TRBV5-1 to TRBJ2-1; 10 nucleotides agree with TRBD2. The CDR3 runs 14 residues. CDR1 and CDR2 (germline): SGHRS, YFSETQ. Trimming at V came to 0 bases and at J to 10 bases, leaving 4 bases not matched to a gene. The full variable domain, in which reference TRBV5-1 and TRBJ2-1 provide the parts outside the CDR3, is KAGVTQTPRYLIKTRGQQVTLSCSPISGHRSVSWYQQTPGQGLQFLFEYFSETQRNKGNFPGRFSGRQFSNSRSEMNVSTLELGDSALYLCASSLVLAGTEQFFGPGTRLTVL.

The chain joins TRBV28 to TRBJ2-3, with 9 bases identical to TRBD1. Germline V gene sequence: CDR1 MDHEN, CDR2 SYDVKM. CDR3 length equals 19 residues. Losses at the gene ends were 7 bases for V and 2 bases for J; bases not matched to a gene: 19. CDR3 sequence: CASTRSPGKTGGITDTQYF. The CDR3 nucleotides are TGTGCCAGCACCCGTTCCCCTGGAAAGACAGGGGGAATCACAGATACGCAGTATTTT.